These 18 T cell receptor beta chains were all obtained from the same sample, sequenced in a study of beta chain features in type 1 diabetes (dated by TCRdb to about 2018). The library was produced with the immunoSEQ multiplex PCR assay. All of the isolated RNA was reverse transcribed with the High Capacity cDNA Reverse Transcription Kit, so expressed TCRB transcripts were sequenced. In its TCRdb copy, this immuneACCESS table keeps in-frame sequences only and misses some clones. Where compared with another copy, unresolved V genes explain less than half of these, and the others have no known cause. Present in this sample are 810,000 or so clones, roughly 16% of which were seen just once. The biggest ten clones account for 0.023% of the sample. Sequencing was carried out using naive CD4+ T cells from blood. The sample's cell subset or site label is to be understood as: true naive CD4+ T cells. All receptors come from a woman between 18 and 29 years old in good health.

The chain couples TRBV5-1 to TRBJ2-1, with 8 bases lining up with TRBD2. The CDR3 totals 14 residues. The germline gives CDR1 SGHRS, CDR2 YFSETQ. V dropped 8 bases and J dropped 7; count of bases not matched to a gene: 11. CDR3 DNA sequence: TGCGCCAGTACAGCGGGAGTTGTGGTGAATGAGCAGTTCTTC. This encodes CASTAGVVVNEQFF.

The chain recombines TRBV20-1 with TRBJ1-2; no clear D gene. V shed 6 bases and J shed 4 bases, with 9 bases lying between them. CDR1 DFQATT and CDR2 SNEGSKA come from the germline V gene (reference sequence). CDR3 size: 11 residues. The CDR3 spells CSAAPAYGYTF. The DNA for the CDR3 is TGCAGTGCCGCCCCTGCCTATGGCTACACCTTC.

This clone was counted a few times. The V gene is TRBV7-6, the J gene TRBJ2-1; 8 bases are a match to TRBD1. This CDR3 is built from 17 residues. Trimming cost V 1 base and J 6 bases; bases outside gene matches: 11. Germline assignment: CDR1 SGHVS and CDR2 FNYEAQ. CDR3 residues: CASSLVGRGQGINEQFF. CDR3 DNA: TGTGCCAGCAGCTTAGTTGGCAGGGGGCAGGGGATCAATGAGCAGTTCTTC.

V is TRBV28 and J is TRBJ2-3, with D possibly TRBD2 on 6 matching bases. The CDR3 has 17 amino acids. The ends were cut back, 0 bases at V and 0 bases at J, with 13 bases in the middle. Germline values: CDR1 MDHEN, CDR2 SYDVKM. CDR3 in amino acids: CASSLWGRRASTDTQYF. As DNA, the CDR3 is TGTGCCAGCAGTTTATGGGGCCGGAGGGCGAGCACAGATACGCAGTATTTT.

This clone was seen a few times. The V call is TRBV2, the J call TRBJ2-5; D might be TRBD1 (5 bases). The CDR3 runs to 15 residues. Deletions cut 6 bases from V and 7 bases from J, with 21 bases between. In germline, CDR1 is SNHLY, CDR2 FYNNEI. As DNA, the CDR3 is TGTGCCAGCAGCCCCTGGGGTATGGGGCAGGGGACCCAGTACTTC. Its protein product is CASSPWGMGQGTQYF.

V and J are TRBV10-3 and TRBJ2-5; no reliable D call. The end of the DNA aligns better with TRBJ2-7, so the J call may be wrong. Germline-derived CDR1 and CDR2 are ENHRY and SYGVKD. The CDR3 totals 13 residues. CDR3 protein: CAASGAGSYEQYF. DNA for the CDR3: TGTGCCGCCTCTGGCGCCGGCTCCTACGAGCAGTACTTC.

J is TRBJ2-1 and V is TRBV19; perhaps D is TRBD1 or TRBD2 (6 bases each). The germline V gene has CDR1 LNHDA and CDR2 SQIVND (reference sequence). The CDR3 runs 16 residues. The germline V and J ends were trimmed by 5 bases and 2 bases, with 16 bases remaining between them. The CDR3 DNA reads TGTGCCAGTAGTTCCGGAGGGGGATACCCCTACAATGAGCAGTTCTTC. This gives the protein CASSSGGGYPYNEQFF.

V and J are TRBV7-3 and TRBJ2-5; possibly TRBD2 for D (6 bases). V was shortened by 5 bases and J by 2 bases, with 18 bases between the two germline ends. Germline values: CDR1 SGHTA, CDR2 FQGTGA. This CDR3 has 16 amino acids. In DNA form, the CDR3 reads TGTGCCAGCAGCCTCCACCGGGGGTTCCGACAAGAGACCCAGTACTTC. Amino acids: CASSLHRGFRQETQYF.

The CDR3 sequence: CASSLGRNNEQFF. In DNA, the CDR3 is TGCGCCAGCAGCTTGGGCAGGAACAATGAGCAGTTCTTC. V usage is TRBV5-1 and J usage is TRBJ2-1, with unresolved D. Between the trimmed V and J ends, which lost 0 bases and 5 bases, there was a span of 6 bases. In germline, CDR1 is SGHRS, CDR2 YFSETQ. The CDR3 runs to 13 residues.

The V call is TRBV5-1, the J call TRBJ1-1; possible D gene TRBD1, 6 bases. Trimming stripped 2 bases from V and 4 bases from J, with 9 bases between. The CDR3 has 13 residues. CDR1 and CDR2 (germline): SGHRS, YFSETQ. CDR3 loop: CASSLSGVTEAFF. CDR3 bases: TGCGCCAGCAGCTTATCAGGGGTCACTGAAGCTTTCTTT.

This clone was detected only a few times. The gene calls are TRBV19 and TRBJ2-7; 9 nucleotides align to TRBD2. The CDR3 has 17 amino acids. CDR1 is LNHDA and CDR2 is SQIVND in the germline V gene (reference sequence). V shed 1 base and J 0 bases; nucleotides not matched to a gene: 7. As DNA, the CDR3 is TGTGCCAGTAGTATAGCCCTAGCGGGACTGAGCTCCTACGAGCAGTACTTC. It translates to CASSIALAGLSSYEQYF.

V is TRBV11-2 and J is TRBJ1-1; D is unclear. Trimming stripped 2 bases from V and 4 bases from J, with 11 bases between. This CDR3 is 14 amino acids long. Germline V lookup: CDR1 SGHAT, CDR2 FQNNGV. The DNA of the CDR3 is TGTGCCAGCAGCTTATCTGGCAGGCCCACTGAAGCTTTCTTT. This encodes CASSLSGRPTEAFF.

Only a few counts were recorded for this clone. The chain employs TRBV7-9 and TRBJ2-5; TRBD2 agrees at 7 bases. Germline V gene sequence: CDR1 SEHNR, CDR2 FQNEAQ (reference sequence). The V segment lost 3 bases and the J segment 2 bases; nucleotides outside the gene matches: 3. The CDR3 is 14 amino acids. In DNA form, the CDR3 reads TGTGCCAGCAGCTTTAGACTAGCACAAGAGACCCAGTACTTC. Translated: CASSFRLAQETQYF.

The chain links TRBV2 to TRBJ1-5, with D possibly matching TRBD1 (5 bases). The CDR3 is 16 amino acids. V lost 1 base to trimming and J lost 6 bases, with 16 bases between them. Germline V gene data show CDR1 as SNHLY and CDR2 as FYNNEI. In nucleotides, the CDR3 is TGTGCCAGCAGTGAAGGGCAACCATTGGGGGGTCAGCCCCAGCATTTT. It is translated as CASSEGQPLGGQPQHF. The whole variable domain, remainder taken from reference TRBV2 and TRBJ1-5, is EPEVTQTPSHQVTQMGQEVILRCVPISNHLYFYWYRQILGQKVEFLVSFYNNEISEKSEIFDDQFSVERPDGSNFTLKIRSTKLEDSAMYFCASSEGQPLGGQPQHFGDGTRLSIL.

This clone was seen only a few times. The V and J genes are TRBV6-6 and TRBJ1-3; D uncertain. Trimming removed 5 bases at V and 0 bases at J, with 11 bases between. The CDR3 loop spans 15 amino acids. Germline-derived CDR1 and CDR2 are MNHNY and SVGAGI (reference sequence). CDR3 sequence: CASSPNKFSGNTIYF. The CDR3 bases are TGTGCCAGCAGTCCCAACAAGTTCTCTGGAAACACCATATATTTT.

V is TRBV5-4 and J is TRBJ1-1; maybe TRBD1 (6 bases). Trimming pared 4 bases from V and 2 bases from J, leaving 9 bases between. The CDR3 is made up of 13 amino acids. Germline V gene data show CDR1 as SGHNT and CDR2 as YYREEE (reference sequence). The CDR3 DNA reads TGTGCCAGCAGCGCGACAGGTAACACTGAAGCTTTCTTT. This codes for CASSATGNTEAFF.

There are a few counts of this clone. The chain is built from TRBV7-2 and TRBJ2-1; 9 bases are a match to TRBD2. Germline CDR1 SGHTA, CDR2 FQGNSA. This CDR3 has 15 residues. Trimming at V came to 2 bases and at J to 3 bases, leaving 2 bases not matched to a gene. The CDR3 region has the DNA TGTGCCAGCAGCTTAAGCGGGAGGAACTACAATGAGCAGTTCTTC. Protein product: CASSLSGRNYNEQFF.

This rearrangement joins TRBV23-1 to TRBJ1-3, with 12 bases aligning to TRBD1. TRBV23-1 is reported as an ORF; its role is uncertain. There are 17 residues in the CDR3. Losses at the gene ends were 8 bases for V and 3 bases for J; bases not matched to a gene: 11. This chain's CDR3 is CASSPEGQGAFGNTIYF. In DNA, the CDR3 is TGCGCCAGCTCCCCAGAGGGACAGGGGGCTTTTGGAAACACCATATATTTT.